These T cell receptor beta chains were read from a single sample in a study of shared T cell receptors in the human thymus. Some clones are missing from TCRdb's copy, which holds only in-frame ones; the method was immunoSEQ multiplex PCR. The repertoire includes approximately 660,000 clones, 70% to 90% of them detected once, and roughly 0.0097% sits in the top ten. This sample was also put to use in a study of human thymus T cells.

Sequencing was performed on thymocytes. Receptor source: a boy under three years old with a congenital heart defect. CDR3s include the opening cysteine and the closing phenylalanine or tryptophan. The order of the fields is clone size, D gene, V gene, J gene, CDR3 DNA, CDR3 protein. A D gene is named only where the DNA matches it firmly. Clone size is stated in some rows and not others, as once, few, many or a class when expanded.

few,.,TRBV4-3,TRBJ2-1,TGCGCCAGCAGCCACTCCCCAGGGGCCGCAGGTTATGAGCAGTTCTTC,CASSHSPGAAGYEQFF
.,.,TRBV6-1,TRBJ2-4,TGTGCCAGCACCATCCTACCCCCGGGAAACATTCAGTACTTC,CASTILPPGNIQYF
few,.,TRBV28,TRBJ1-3,TGTGCCAGCAGTTTCCAGTCTGGAAACACCATATATTTT,CASSFQSGNTIYF
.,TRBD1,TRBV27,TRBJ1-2,TGTGCCAGCAGTTTCACGGGACAGAGTTATGGCTACACCTTC,CASSFTGQSYGYTF
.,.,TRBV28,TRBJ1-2,TGTGCCAGCAGTTCCACCCGGGACATTGGCTACACCTTC,CASSSTRDIGYTF
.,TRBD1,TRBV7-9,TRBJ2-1,TGTGCCAGCGGCCCTAACAGGGGAGACAACTACAATGAGCAGTTCTTC,CASGPNRGDNYNEQFF
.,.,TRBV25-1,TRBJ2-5,TGTGCCAGCAGTGAATCGGCAGGACAAGAGACCCAGTACTTC,CASSESAGQETQYF
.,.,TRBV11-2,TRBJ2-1,TGTGCCAGCAGCCTGCCCCGGGGACTTTACAATGAGCAGTTCTTC,CASSLPRGLYNEQFF
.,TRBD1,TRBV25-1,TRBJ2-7,TGTGCCAGCAGCCCCCCGGGACAGACCTACGAGCAGTACTTC,CASSPPGQTYEQYF
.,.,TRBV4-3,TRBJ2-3,TGCGCCAGCAGCCAAGGGGCCTACACAGATACGCAGTATTTT,CASSQGAYTDTQYF
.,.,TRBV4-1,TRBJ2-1,TGCGCCAGCAGCCTCCCGGGTCCCAATGAGCAGTTCTTC,CASSLPGPNEQFF
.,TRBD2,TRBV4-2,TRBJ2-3,TGTGCCAGCAGCCAAGAAGCGGGAGGGCTCCGAACTAGCACAGATACGCAGTATTTT,CASSQEAGGLRTSTDTQYF
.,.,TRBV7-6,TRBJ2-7,TGTGCCAGCAGCTCCGAGTCGACTAGAATTACCTACGAGCAGTACTTC,CASSSESTRITYEQYF
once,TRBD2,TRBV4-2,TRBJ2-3,TGTGCCAGCAGCCAGGTAGCGGGAGGGTGGTCCACAGATACGCAGTATTTT,CASSQVAGGWSTDTQYF
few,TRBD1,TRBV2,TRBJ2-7,TGTGCCAGCAACCAGGACAGGGGGTGCCGCTACGAGCAGTACTTC,CASNQDRGCRYEQYF
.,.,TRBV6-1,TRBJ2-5,TGTGCCAGCAGGGGACTGTACCAAGAGACCCAGTACTTC,CASRGLYQETQYF
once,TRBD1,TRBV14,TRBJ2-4,TGTGCCAGCAGCCAAGGACGGACGGGACAGCTTAAAAACATTCAGTACTTC,CASSQGRTGQLKNIQYF
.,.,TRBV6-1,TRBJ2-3,TGTGCCAGCAGTGGCCCCCCCAGGGGCGACAGCACAGATACGCAGTATTTT,CASSGPPRGDSTDTQYF
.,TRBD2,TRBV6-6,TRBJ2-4,TGTGCCAGCAGTTACGGGGGGGGGTTGGGTAACATTCAGTACTTC,CASSYGGGLGNIQYF
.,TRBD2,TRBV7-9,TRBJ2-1,TGTGCCAGCAGCTTAAGTAGCGGGAGGGGAAATGAGCAGTTCTTC,CASSLSSGRGNEQFF
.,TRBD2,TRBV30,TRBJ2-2,TGTGCCTGGATGCCCCCCCTAGCGGGGGGACTGAACACCGGGGAGCTGTTTTTT,CAWMPPLAGGLNTGELFF
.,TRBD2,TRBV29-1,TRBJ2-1,TGCAGCGTCGTACTAGCGGGAGAGTACAATGAGCAGTTCTTC,CSVVLAGEYNEQFF
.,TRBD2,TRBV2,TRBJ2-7,TGTGCCAGCAGTGCCAATAGCGGGACCCACGAGCAGTACTTC,CASSANSGTHEQYF
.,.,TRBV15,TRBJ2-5,TGTGCCACCTCCCTAGGGGAAGAGACCCAGTACTTC,CATSLGEETQYF
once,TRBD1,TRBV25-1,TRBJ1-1,TGTGCCAGCAGTGACGGCAGGGGGCATACTGAAGCTTTCTTT,CASSDGRGHTEAFF
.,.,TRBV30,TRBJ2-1,TGTGCCTGGAGTCCCGCGTATGAGCAGTTCTTC,CAWSPAYEQFF
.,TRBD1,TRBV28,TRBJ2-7,TGTGCCAGCAGCCCTACCCCCGGCACAGGGGCTGGGAAGCAGTACTTC,CASSPTPGTGAGKQYF
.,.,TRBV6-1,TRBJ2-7,TGTGCCAGCAGTGGAGACTACGAGCAGTACTTC,CASSGDYEQYF
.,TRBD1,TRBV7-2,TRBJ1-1,TGTGCCAGCAGCTTAGTCCGAGGGGGCTGGAACACTGAAGCTTTCTTT,CASSLVRGGWNTEAFF
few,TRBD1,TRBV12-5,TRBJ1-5,TGTGCTAGTGGACGGACAGGGGGTAATCAGCCCCAGCATTTT,CASGRTGGNQPQHF
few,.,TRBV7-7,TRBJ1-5,TGTGCTGCCGGACACGTCAGCAATCAGCCCCAGCATTTT,CAAGHVSNQPQHF
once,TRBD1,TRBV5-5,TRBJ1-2,TGTGCCAGCAGCTTGGGGGACAGGGGGCGGGCTGGCTACACCTTC,CASSLGDRGRAGYTF
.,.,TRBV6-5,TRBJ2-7,TGTGCCAGCAGTTACTCGACTGGGTACGAGCAGTACTTC,CASSYSTGYEQYF
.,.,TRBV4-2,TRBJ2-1,TGTGCCAGCAGCCAAGATCAGGGCCTGTGCTACAATGAGCAGTTCTTC,CASSQDQGLCYNEQFF
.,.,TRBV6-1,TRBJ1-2,TGTGCCAGCAGTTCCGGGTCACTTTTCCCGATTGGCTACACCTTC,CASSSGSLFPIGYTF
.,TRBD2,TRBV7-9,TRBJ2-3,TGTGCCACCCCACTGGTCCCGGGTGGGACTAGCGGGATTGAAGATACGCAGTATTTT,CATPLVPGGTSGIEDTQYF
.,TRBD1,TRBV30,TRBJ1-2,TGTGCCTGGAGTCTATGGACAGGTTGGAACTATGGCTACACCTTC,CAWSLWTGWNYGYTF
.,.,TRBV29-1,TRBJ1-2,TGCAGCGTTCAAGGAGGGTATGGCTACACCTTC,CSVQGGYGYTF
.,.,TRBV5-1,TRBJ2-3,TGCGCCAGCAGCTTGGACAGGGACCTTACAGATACGCAGTATTTT,CASSLDRDLTDTQYF
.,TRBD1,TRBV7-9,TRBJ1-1,TGTGCCAGCAGCTTAGAAGGACAGGGCCTTTCTGGTGAAGCTTTCTTT,CASSLEGQGLSGEAFF
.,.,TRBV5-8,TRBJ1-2,TGTGCCAGCAGCTTGACGCGGCAGAACTATCCCTATGGCTACACCTTC,CASSLTRQNYPYGYTF
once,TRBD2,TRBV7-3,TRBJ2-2,TGTGCCAGCAGCCCTCTAGCGGGAGGGCCGCTGGGGGAGCTGTTTTTT,CASSPLAGGPLGELFF
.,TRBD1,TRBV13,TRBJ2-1,TGTGCCAGCAGCTTAGACCAGGGGACAGTTGGCTACAATGAGCAGTTCTTC,CASSLDQGTVGYNEQFF
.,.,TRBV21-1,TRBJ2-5,TGTGCCAGCAGCGAAGAAGGGACTAGCGGGAGGGAAGAGACCCAGTACTTC,CASSEEGTSGREETQYF
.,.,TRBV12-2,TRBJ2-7,TGTGCAAGTCGCCGGCAGGGGCTAGCGGACTACGAGCAGTACTTC,CASRRQGLADYEQYF
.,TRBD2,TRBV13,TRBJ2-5,TGTGCCAGCAGCTCCGGACGGGAGGGAGAGACCCAGTACTTC,CASSSGREGETQYF
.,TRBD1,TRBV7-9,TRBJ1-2,TGTGCCAGCAGCGGTCGTGGTTACCACAGGGGTGGCTACACCTTC,CASSGRGYHRGGYTF
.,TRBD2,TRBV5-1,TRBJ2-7,TGCGCCAGCAGCTTGAAAGGATTACAACTGCGGGGGTACCGTTCCTACGAGCAGTACTTC,CASSLKGLQLRGYRSYEQYF
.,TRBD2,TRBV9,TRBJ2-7,TGTGCCAGCAGCGTAGGAGGGACTAGCGGGAGCCACGAGCAGTACTTC,CASSVGGTSGSHEQYF
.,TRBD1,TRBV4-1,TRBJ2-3,TGCGCCAGCAGCCAAGTGCTGACAGGGGTGGCAGATACGCAGTATTTT,CASSQVLTGVADTQYF
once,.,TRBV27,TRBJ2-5,TGTGCCAGCCCCCTTGGCGGGCCTCTCTCGACCCAGTACTTC,CASPLGGPLSTQYF
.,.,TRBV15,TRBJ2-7,TGTGCCACCGGGTGCCGGGACACATCCTACGAGCAGTACTTC,CATGCRDTSYEQYF
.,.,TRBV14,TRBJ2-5,TGTGCCAGCAGCCAAGAGGGCTCCACGTTGAACTTC,CASSQEGSTLNF
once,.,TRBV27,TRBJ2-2,TGTGCCAGCAGTTCCCGGACAGCTTTGGGCGGGGAGCTGTTTTTT,CASSSRTALGGELFF
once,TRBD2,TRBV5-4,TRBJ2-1,TGTGCCAGCAGCTCCCGGACTAGCGGGCGGAACAATGAGCAGTTCTTC,CASSSRTSGRNNEQFF
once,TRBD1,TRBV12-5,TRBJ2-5,TGTGCTAGTGGTTTAGAGGGACAGGGGCGAGAGACCCAGTACTTC,CASGLEGQGRETQYF
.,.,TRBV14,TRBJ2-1,TGTGCCAGCAGCCAAGATTTCCGGGCCTACAATGAGCAGTTCTTC,CASSQDFRAYNEQFF
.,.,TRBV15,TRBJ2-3,TGTGCCACCAGCCGACTTCCGCGGGTAGCTAGCACAGATACGCAGTATTTT,CATSRLPRVASTDTQYF
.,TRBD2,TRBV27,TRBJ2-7,TGTGCCAGCAGTTTCGCCGGGGGGTCTAGCGGGAACTACGAGCAGTACTTC,CASSFAGGSSGNYEQYF
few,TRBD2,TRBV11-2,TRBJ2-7,TGTGCCAGCAGCGCACAACTAGCGGGGGCCTACGAGCAGTACTTC,CASSAQLAGAYEQYF